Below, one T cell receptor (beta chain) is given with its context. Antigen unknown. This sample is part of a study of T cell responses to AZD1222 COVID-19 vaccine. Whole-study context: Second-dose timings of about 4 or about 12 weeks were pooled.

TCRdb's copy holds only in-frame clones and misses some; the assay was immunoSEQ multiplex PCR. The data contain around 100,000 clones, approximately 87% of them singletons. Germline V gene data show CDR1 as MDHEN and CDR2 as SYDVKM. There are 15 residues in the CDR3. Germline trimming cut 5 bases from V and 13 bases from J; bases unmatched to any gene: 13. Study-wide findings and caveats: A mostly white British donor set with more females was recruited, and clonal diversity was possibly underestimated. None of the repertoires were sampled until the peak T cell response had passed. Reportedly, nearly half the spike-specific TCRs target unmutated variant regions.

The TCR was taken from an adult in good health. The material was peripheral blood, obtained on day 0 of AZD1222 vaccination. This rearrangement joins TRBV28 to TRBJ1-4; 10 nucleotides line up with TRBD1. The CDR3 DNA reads TGTGCCAGCAGTACGAGGACAGGGGGGAGGCATGTACTGTTTTTT. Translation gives CASSTRTGGRHVLFF.